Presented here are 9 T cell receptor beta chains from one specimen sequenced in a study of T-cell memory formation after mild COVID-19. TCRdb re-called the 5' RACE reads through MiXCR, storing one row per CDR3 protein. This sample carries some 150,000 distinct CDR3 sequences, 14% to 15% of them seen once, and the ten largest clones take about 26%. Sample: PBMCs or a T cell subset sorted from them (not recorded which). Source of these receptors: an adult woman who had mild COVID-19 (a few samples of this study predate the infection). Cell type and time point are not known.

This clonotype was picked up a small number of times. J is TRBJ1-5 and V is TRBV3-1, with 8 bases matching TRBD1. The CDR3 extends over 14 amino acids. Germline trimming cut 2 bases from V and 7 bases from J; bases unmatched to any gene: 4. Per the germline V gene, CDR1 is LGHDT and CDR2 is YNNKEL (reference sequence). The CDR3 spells CASSQQGAGQPQHF. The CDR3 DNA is TGTGCCAGCAGCCAACAGGGGGCCGGGCAGCCCCAGCATTTT.

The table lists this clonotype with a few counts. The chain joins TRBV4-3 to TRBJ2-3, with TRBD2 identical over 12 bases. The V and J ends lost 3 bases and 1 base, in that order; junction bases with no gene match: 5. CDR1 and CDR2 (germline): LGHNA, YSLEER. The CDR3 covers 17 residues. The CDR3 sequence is CASSQLAGGPGTDTQYF. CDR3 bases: TGCGCCAGCAGCCAGCTAGCGGGAGGGCCGGGCACAGATACGCAGTATTTT.

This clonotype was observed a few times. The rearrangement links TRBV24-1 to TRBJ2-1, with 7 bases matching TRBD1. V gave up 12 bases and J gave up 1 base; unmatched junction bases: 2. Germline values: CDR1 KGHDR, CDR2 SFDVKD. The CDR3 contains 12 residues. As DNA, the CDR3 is TGTGCCGCACAGGGGTCCTACAATGAGCAGTTCTTC. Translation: CAAQGSYNEQFF.

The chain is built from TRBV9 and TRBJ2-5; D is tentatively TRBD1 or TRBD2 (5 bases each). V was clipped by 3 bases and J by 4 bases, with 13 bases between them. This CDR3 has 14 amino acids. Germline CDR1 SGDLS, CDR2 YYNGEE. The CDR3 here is CASSAGDPGETQYF. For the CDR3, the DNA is TGTGCCAGCAGCGCCGGGGACCCGGGAGAGACCCAGTACTTC. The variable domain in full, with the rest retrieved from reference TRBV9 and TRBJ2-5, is DSGVTQTPKHLITATGQRVTLRCSPRSGDLSVYWYQQSLDQGLQFLIQYYNGEERAKGNILERFSAQQFPDLHSELNLSSLELGDSALYFCASSAGDPGETQYFGPGTRLLVL.

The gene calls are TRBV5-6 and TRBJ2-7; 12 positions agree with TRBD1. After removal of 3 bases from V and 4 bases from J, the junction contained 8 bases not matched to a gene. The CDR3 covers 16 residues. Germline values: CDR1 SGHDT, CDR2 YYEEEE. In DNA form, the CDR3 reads TGTGCCAGCAGCTCGGGACAGGGGGCTGGTAGATACGAGCAGTACTTC. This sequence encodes CASSSGQGAGRYEQYF. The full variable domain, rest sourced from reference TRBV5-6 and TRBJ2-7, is DAGVTQSPTHLIKTRGQQVTLRCSPKSGHDTVSWYQQALGQGPQFIFQYYEEEERQRGNFPDRFSGHQFPNYSSELNVNALLLGDSALYLCASSSGQGAGRYEQYFGPGTRLTVT.

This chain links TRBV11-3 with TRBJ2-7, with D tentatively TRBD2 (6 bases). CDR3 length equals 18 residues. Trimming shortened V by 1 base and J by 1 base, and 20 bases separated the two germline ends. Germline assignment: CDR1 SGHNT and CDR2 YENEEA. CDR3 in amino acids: CASSLVHWVASASYEQYF. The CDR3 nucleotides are TGTGCCAGCAGCTTAGTTCACTGGGTCGCTAGCGCGTCCTACGAGCAGTACTTC.

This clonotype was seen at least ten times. The DNA for the CDR3 is TGTGCCAGCAGTCCCAAGACAGCCTGGCACGAGCAGTACTTC. Translating gives CASSPKTAWHEQYF. The rearrangement uses TRBV12-3 or TRBV12-4 and TRBJ2-7, with a weak D call TRBD1 (5 bases). CDR3 length equals 14 residues. The V end lost 5 bases, the J end lost 5 bases, and 16 bases lay between the germline ends.

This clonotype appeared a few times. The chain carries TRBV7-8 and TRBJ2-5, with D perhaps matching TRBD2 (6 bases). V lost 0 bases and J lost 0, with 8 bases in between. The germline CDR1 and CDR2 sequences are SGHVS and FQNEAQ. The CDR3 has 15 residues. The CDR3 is CASSLARDYQETQYF. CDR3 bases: TGTGCCAGCAGCTTAGCCCGGGACTACCAAGAGACCCAGTACTTC. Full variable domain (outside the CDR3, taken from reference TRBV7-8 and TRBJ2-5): GAGVSQSPRYKVAKRGQDVALRCDPISGHVSLFWYQQALGQGPEFLTYFQNEAQLDKSGLPSDRFFAERPEGSVSTLKIQRTQQEDSAVYLCASSLARDYQETQYFGPGTRLLVL.

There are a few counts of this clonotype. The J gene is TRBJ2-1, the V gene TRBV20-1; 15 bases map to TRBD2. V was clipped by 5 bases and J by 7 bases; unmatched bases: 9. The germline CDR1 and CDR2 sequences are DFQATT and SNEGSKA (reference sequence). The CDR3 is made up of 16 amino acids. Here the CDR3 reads CSAAGLAGGPWNEQFF. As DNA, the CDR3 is TGCAGTGCTGCCGGACTAGCGGGAGGGCCATGGAATGAGCAGTTCTTC.